Listed here are 2 T cell receptor beta chains from one sample, sequenced in a study of sequential checkpoint blockade in melanoma. Libraries were prepared by immunoSEQ multiplex PCR; TCRdb keeps only in-frame clonotypes and omits some of them. The sample contains tens of thousands of clones, 32% of which appear only once. Treatment: randomized to nivolumab then ipilimumab (arm A) or the reverse (arm B). The source was tumor tissue (inferred from file names), collected from a patient given nivolumab and ipilimumab in sequence. These receptors came from a human donor with melanoma.

J is TRBJ2-3 and V is TRBV5-1; TRBD1 aligns across 10 bases. The germline V gene encodes CDR1 SGHRS and CDR2 YFSETQ. This CDR3 contains 18 residues. V dropped 1 base and J dropped 3; count of bases not matched to a gene: 11. The CDR3 DNA is TGCGCCAGCAGCTTGATGGGACAGGGGATACGAGGGACAGATACGCAGTATTTT. This encodes CASSLMGQGIRGTDTQYF.

This clone has a handful of counts. The V and J genes are TRBV6-8 and TRBJ1-5; D is perhaps TRBD1 (6 bases). CDR3 size: 14 residues. The V gene lost 9 bases and the J gene lost 2 bases, with 14 bases spanning the gap. Germline CDR1 is MNHGY and CDR2 is SAAAGT. The CDR3 region has the DNA TGTGCCAGTAGGGGGGGAATGGGCAATCAGCCCCAGCATTTT. Translation: CASRGGMGNQPQHF.